The T cell receptor (beta chain) described here comes from a study of control samples from healthy donors and cancer patients. The CDR3 runs 14 residues. Trimming cost V 1 base and J 8 bases; bases outside gene matches: 5. The germline CDR1 and CDR2 sequences are SGHKS and YYEKEE (reference sequence). Using immunoSEQ multiplex PCR, the repertoire was profiled, and TCRdb retains in-frame clones only, with some absent. The sample records some 130,000 clones, roughly 95% being singletons. The source of this sequence is a man in his thirties or forties in good health. J is TRBJ1-2 and V is TRBV5-5, with 10 bases fitting TRBD1. Sequenced input: blood. This CDR3 reads CASSLTTGGHGYTF. CDR3 nucleotides: TGTGCCAGCAGCTTGACGACAGGGGGCCACGGCTACACCTTC.